This TCR beta chain emerged from a study of T cells in Graves' hyperthyroidism and ophthalmopathy. Looking at the study overall: Sampling of peripheral blood happened at initial diagnosis, prior to any treatment.

Trimming left V 6 bases short and J 4 bases short, with 10 bases between. This CDR3 contains 13 residues. Template material for amplifying TCR beta CDR3 regions consisted of RNA transcripts. Carried out on the TCR CDR3, a first-round RT-PCR used the HTBI primer set. TCRdb reprocessed the multiplex PCR reads with MiXCR, giving one entry per CDR3 protein. The sample lists some 700,000 distinct CDR3 sequences, roughly 17% seen once, with about 14% in the top ten. This clonotype has ten or more counts. This chain connects TRBV12-3 or TRBV12-4 to TRBJ2-1; weak D call: TRBD2 (6 bases). The sequenced sample consisted of blood. The receptor comes from a man between 50 and 59 years old with Graves' hyperthyroidism. CDR3 nucleotides: TGTGCCAGCAGGGCGGACTATTACAATGAGCAGTTCTTC. Its translation is CASRADYYNEQFF.